This TCR beta chain originates from a study of beta chain features in type 1 diabetes. Expressed TCRB transcripts got sequenced, as all isolated RNA was reverse transcribed. Assay: immunoSEQ multiplex PCR; the TCRdb copy retains only in-frame clones and omits some. The sample consists of 500,000 to 700,000 clones, less than 20% of them appearing once. This clone was seen a few times. Germline V gene data show CDR1 as SQVTM and CDR2 as ANQGSEA. CDR3 length: 13 residues. Deletions cut 6 bases from V and 3 bases from J, with 15 bases between. Sequencing input: naive CD4+ T cells from blood. This chain joins TRBV29-1 and TRBJ2-7, with TRBD2 as a possible D gene (6 bases). The receptor was derived from a young man in good health. CDR3 protein: CSVRDSHYYEQYF. The CDR3 region has the DNA TGCAGCGTGAGGGACTCACATTACTACGAGCAGTACTTC.